This T cell receptor (beta chain) was sequenced for a study of shared clonotypes between healthy human individuals. As for the study in general: Researchers assigned three CD4 naive, three CD4 memory, two CD8 naive and one CD8 memory plate to each donor.

Worth noting for this clone: Its antigen remains unidentified.

J gave up 2 bases and V 4 bases, and 4 bases lay outside the gene matches. This CDR3 spans 16 amino acids. Looked up from germline, CDR1 is SGDLS and CDR2 is YYNGEE. Whole-study findings and limits: When naive CD4 clonotypes were compared across a few donors, around 5% were shared.

CD45RO-negative, CCR7-positively selected cells formed the naive CD8 fraction, excluding terminally differentiated effector memory CD45RA+ cells. Donors comprised only Caucasian adults living in Nashville, Tennessee. Authors' analysis steps: Junction-only sequences produced by ImmunoSEQ had no quality scores, so filtering differed. Profiling relied on immunoSEQ multiplex PCR, and the TCRdb table lists in-frame clones only, not all of them. V, J and clone size were drawn from that table, and D and trimming were deduced from the DNA. The table records about 1,900,000 clones, roughly 94% of them present only once.

Source material: naive CD8+ T cells sorted from blood. V is TRBV9 and J is TRBJ2-3; 13 nucleotides agree with TRBD2. This TCR was sampled from a man aged 18-30 years in good health. CDR3 residues: CASSWGLAGLTDTQYF. DNA of the CDR3: TGTGCCAGCAGCTGGGGACTAGCGGGACTCACAGATACGCAGTATTTT.